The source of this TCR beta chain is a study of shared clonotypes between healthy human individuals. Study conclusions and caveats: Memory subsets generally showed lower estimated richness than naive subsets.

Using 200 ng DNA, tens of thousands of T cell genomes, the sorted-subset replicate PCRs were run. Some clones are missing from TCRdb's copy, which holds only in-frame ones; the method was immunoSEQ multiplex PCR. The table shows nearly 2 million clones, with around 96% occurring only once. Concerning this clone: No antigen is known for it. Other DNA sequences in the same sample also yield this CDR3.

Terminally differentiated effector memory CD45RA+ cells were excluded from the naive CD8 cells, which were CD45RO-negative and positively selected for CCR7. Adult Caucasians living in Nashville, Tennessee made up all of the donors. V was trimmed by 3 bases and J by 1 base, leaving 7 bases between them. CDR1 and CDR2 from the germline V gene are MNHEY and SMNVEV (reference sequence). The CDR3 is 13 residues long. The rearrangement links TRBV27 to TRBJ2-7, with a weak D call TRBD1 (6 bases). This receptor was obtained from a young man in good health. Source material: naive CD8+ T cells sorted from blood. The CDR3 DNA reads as TGTGCCAGCAGTTTCACAGGGTCCTACGAGCAGTACTTC. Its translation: CASSFTGSYEQYF.